This T cell receptor beta chain was identified during a study of cytomegalovirus exposure and HLA in healthy donors. Study-level findings and limits: A later analysis showed HLA-associated TCR beta chains outstripping equally common others in clonal expansion. There was a cluster of highly shared sequence variants that was likely a sequencing artifact.

The PCR had 60 Vbeta and 13 Jbeta primers. Libraries were prepared by immunoSEQ multiplex PCR; TCRdb keeps only in-frame clonotypes and omits some of them. The sample includes 150,000 or so clones, roughly 84% of them seen just once. Donors were ostensibly healthy at sampling, although undocumented immune exposures were probable. V was pared by 3 bases and J by 4 bases, with 12 bases between. The CDR3 length is 14 residues. Germline V gene data show CDR1 as SGHVS and CDR2 as FNYEAQ. In the case of this clone: Its specificity is unknown.

The chain has TRBV7-6 and TRBJ2-5; D remains ambiguous. The sequence derives from a young man in good health and CMV-seropositive. Sequenced input: PBMCs. CDR3 in amino acids: CASSLKQAPETQYF. Written as DNA, the CDR3 is TGTGCCAGCAGCTTGAAGCAGGCGCCAGAGACCCAGTACTTC.